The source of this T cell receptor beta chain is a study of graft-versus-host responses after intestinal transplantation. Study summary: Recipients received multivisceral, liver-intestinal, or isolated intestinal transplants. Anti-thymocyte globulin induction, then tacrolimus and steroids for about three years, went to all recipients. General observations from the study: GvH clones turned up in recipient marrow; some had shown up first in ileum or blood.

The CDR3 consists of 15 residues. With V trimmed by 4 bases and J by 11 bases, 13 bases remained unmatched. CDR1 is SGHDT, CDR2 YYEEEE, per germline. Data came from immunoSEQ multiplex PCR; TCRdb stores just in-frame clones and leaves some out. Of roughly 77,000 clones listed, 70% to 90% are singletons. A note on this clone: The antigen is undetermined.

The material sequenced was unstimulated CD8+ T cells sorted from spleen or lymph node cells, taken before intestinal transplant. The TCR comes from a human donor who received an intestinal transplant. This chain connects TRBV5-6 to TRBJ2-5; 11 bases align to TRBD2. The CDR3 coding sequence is TGTGCCAGCAGCCCGAGACTAGCGGGACACGAAGAGCAGTACTTC. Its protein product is CASSPRLAGHEEQYF.